Below, one T cell receptor beta chain is given with its context. The source of the sample is a study of blood T cell repertoires in COVID-19. TCRdb's copy holds only in-frame clones and misses some; the assay was immunoSEQ multiplex PCR. The repertoire holds about 120,000 clones, approximately 74% seen once, with more than 5.5% in the top ten. The sequence came from a man aged 55-75 years with acute or convalescent COVID-19. The sequencing input was peripheral blood.

The CDR3 here is CAWNRGGRSYEQYF. CDR3 sequence (DNA): TGTGCCTGGAATCGTGGCGGGAGAAGCTACGAGCAGTACTTC. This chain joins TRBV30 and TRBJ2-7, with TRBD2 matching over 7 bases. The J segment lost 3 bases and the V segment lost 4 bases, leaving 9 bases of the junction unmatched. CDR3 length equals 14 residues. From germline, CDR1 is GTSNPN and CDR2 SVGIG (reference sequence).